This is a list of T cell receptor beta chains from one sample in a study of OX40 agonist ivuxolimab in advanced cancers. The assay was immunoSEQ multiplex PCR, and TCRdb's table has in-frame clones only and misses some. The repertoire holds about 89,000 clones, with more than 70% as singletons. The starting material was CD4+ or CD8+ T cells sorted from blood, obtained in a trial of the OX40 agonist ivuxolimab. These receptors originate from an adult with an advanced solid tumor such as melanoma, head and neck, liver or kidney cancer. The conserved cysteine and the conserved F or W are not part of the CDR3 here. Fields, in order: CDR3 protein, V gene, CDR3 length, J gene.

ASSRRTVPEQY | TRBV5-8 | 11 | TRBJ2-7
ASSQQGSTEAF | TRBV11-3 | 11 | TRBJ1-1
ASSGLAGGADTQY | TRBV5-4 | 13 | TRBJ2-3
ASSSPVGQGPDTQY | TRBV5-1 | 14 | TRBJ2-3
ASSPTTSGGYEQY | TRBV6-6 | 13 | TRBJ2-7
ASSIAGGIYEQY | TRBV27 | 12 | TRBJ2-7
SANPQEKLF | TRBV20-1 | 9 | TRBJ1-4
ASSLWEGAPEQY | TRBV11-2 | 12 | TRBJ2-7
ASSPRTGGANYNEQF | TRBV18 | 15 | TRBJ2-1
ASSYAGRYT | TRBV6-1 | 9 | TRBJ1-2
ASSDSGTAYSGANVLT | TRBV7-9 | 16 | TRBJ2-6
ASTAETALEQY | TRBV2 | 11 | TRBJ2-7
ASGFRTSGSSYEQY | TRBV12-5 | 14 | TRBJ2-7
ASSGGGGSAF | TRBV5-4 | 10 | TRBJ1-1
AWSVWGARETEAF | TRBV30 | 13 | TRBJ1-1
ASSLEARNEQF | TRBV7-2 | 11 | TRBJ2-1
ASTDRTPGKWEQY | TRBV6-5 | 13 | TRBJ2-7
ASSVRGVDEQF | TRBV9 | 11 | TRBJ2-1
AWSAKGGPRDGYT | TRBV30 | 13 | TRBJ1-2
ATSLQGREQY | TRBV19 | 10 | TRBJ2-7
ASSDGDSYQPQH | TRBV5-6 | 12 | TRBJ1-5
ASGPGQADNQPQH | TRBV6-5 | 13 | TRBJ1-5